The 27 T cell receptor beta chains listed next were all sequenced from one sample in a study of tumor-infiltrating lymphocytes in localized non-small cell lung cancer. Sequencing was performed with immunoSEQ multiplex PCR; in TCRdb, only in-frame clones are kept and a portion is missing. This table holds 20,000 to 25,000 clones, approximately 64% found once. Sequenced sample: lung tumor tissue. The receptors were sampled from a human donor with non-small cell lung cancer.

This clone occurred once. V and J are TRBV30 and TRBJ2-3, with D tentatively TRBD2 (6 bases). The CDR3 contains 16 residues. The germline V and J ends were trimmed by 3 bases and 2 bases, with 18 bases remaining between them. CDR1 GTSNPN and CDR2 SVGIG come from the germline V gene (reference sequence). The CDR3 here is CAWRFPQSGYTDTQYF. DNA of the CDR3: TGTGCCTGGAGGTTTCCCCAAAGCGGGTACACAGATACGCAGTATTTT.

This rearrangement joins TRBV2 to TRBJ2-7; a weak D match, TRBD2 (6 bases). The CDR3 spans 11 residues. Germline V gene data show CDR1 as SNHLY and CDR2 as FYNNEI. V lost 4 bases to trimming and J lost 10 bases, with 11 bases between them. The CDR3 reads CASSVGGEQYF. CDR3 bases: TGTGCCAGCAGTGTCGGGGGAGAACAGTACTTC.

The V call is TRBV19, the J call TRBJ1-5, with D unresolved. The germline gives CDR1 LNHDA, CDR2 SQIVND (reference sequence). The CDR3 extends over 14 amino acids. V lost 5 bases to trimming and J lost 5 bases, with 13 bases between them. CDR3 protein: CASSLGLGDQPQHF. Here the CDR3 DNA reads TGTGCCAGTAGTCTTGGGTTGGGTGATCAGCCCCAGCATTTT.

The gene calls are TRBV5-1 and TRBJ2-3, with 10 bases fitting TRBD2. This CDR3 is 16 amino acids long. V lost 0 bases to trimming and J lost 5 bases; unmatched junction nucleotides: 6. Per germline, CDR1 SGHRS and CDR2 YFSETQ. The CDR3 DNA reads TGCGCCAGCAGCTTGGCCCTAGCGGGAGCACTAGATACGCAGTATTTT. Its translation: CASSLALAGALDTQYF.

The J gene is TRBJ2-5, the V gene TRBV15; D is undetermined. The CDR3 totals 12 residues. Looked up from germline, CDR1 is LNHNV and CDR2 is YYDKDF (reference sequence). Trimming removed 1 base at V and 2 bases at J, with 2 bases between. The CDR3 loop is CATSRAQETQYF. The DNA of the CDR3 is TGTGCCACCAGCAGAGCTCAAGAGACCCAGTACTTC.

The V and J genes are TRBV28 and TRBJ1-1; TRBD1 is a possible D gene (5 bases). The V end lost 8 bases, the J end lost 1 base, and 20 bases lay between the germline ends. The germline V gene encodes CDR1 MDHEN and CDR2 SYDVKM. The CDR3 is 16 residues long. The CDR3 is CASPPEDSLTNTEAFF. The CDR3 DNA sequence: TGTGCCAGCCCCCCCGAAGACAGTCTTACGAACACTGAAGCTTTCTTT.

The chain joins TRBV30 to TRBJ2-5; 7 bases fit TRBD2. CDR1 is GTSNPN and CDR2 is SVGIG in the germline V gene (reference sequence). The junction had 7 bases not matched to a gene; V was cut back by 4 bases and J by 5 bases. The CDR3 has 13 residues. In DNA form, the CDR3 reads TGTGCCTGGACCCTAGCGGAAGGGGAGACCCAGTACTTC. Amino acids: CAWTLAEGETQYF.

The CDR3 here is CASRRAGVTEQYF. CDR3 DNA: TGTGCCAGCAGAAGAGCGGGAGTTACCGAGCAGTACTTC. J is TRBJ2-7 and V is TRBV28; 8 bases agree with TRBD2. Germline lookup yields CDR1 MDHEN and CDR2 SYDVKM. The CDR3 is 13 amino acids. The V segment lost 6 bases and the J segment 6 bases; nucleotides outside the gene matches: 7. Full variable domain (outside the CDR3, taken from reference TRBV28 and TRBJ2-7): DVKVTQSSRYLVKRTGEKVFLECVQDMDHENMFWYRQDPGLGLRLIYFSYDVKMKEKGDIPEGYSVSREKKERFSLILESASTNQTSMYLCASRRAGVTEQYFGPGTRLTVT.

This chain links TRBV10-3 with TRBJ2-3, with 8 bases aligning to TRBD2. CDR1 ENHRY and CDR2 SYGVKD come from the germline V gene. The ends lost 6 bases at V and 3 bases at J; junction bases unmatched: 11. The CDR3 length is 16 residues. This CDR3 reads CAISGLAGRGTDTQYF. CDR3 sequence (DNA): TGTGCCATCAGCGGACTAGCCGGGAGAGGGACAGATACGCAGTATTTT.

This clone was seen just once. J is TRBJ2-7 and V is TRBV2; 9 nucleotides align to TRBD2. The V and J ends lost 4 bases and 7 bases, in that order; junction bases with no gene match: 5. This CDR3 region has 13 residues. Germline CDR1 and CDR2: SNHLY and FYNNEI. The CDR3 bases are TGTGCCAGCAGTGCCGGACTAGCGATAGAGCAGTACTTC. Its translation is CASSAGLAIEQYF.

Concerning this clone: This may come from a read error, since a much larger clone is one base off. The rearrangement links TRBV4-1 to TRBJ1-1; D is ambiguous. With 0 bases removed from V and 3 bases from J, the gap between germline ends came to 14 bases. Germline CDR1 is MGHRA and CDR2 is YSYEKL. The CDR3 totals 16 residues. CDR3 in DNA: TGCGCCAGCAGCCAAGAGGAGGGAGTCATGGACACTGAAGCTTTCTTT. Translating gives CASSQEEGVMDTEAFF.

This chain joins TRBV5-1 and TRBJ1-2; 9 nucleotides align to TRBD1. CDR1 is SGHRS and CDR2 is YFSETQ in the germline V gene. J lost 4 bases, V lost 0 bases, and 4 bases had no gene match. This CDR3 is built from 15 residues. CDR3 DNA: TGCGCCAGCAGCTTGGGTGGACAGGGGATCTATGGCTACACCTTC. Amino acids: CASSLGGQGIYGYTF.

The chain carries TRBV6-1 and TRBJ2-7; a possible D gene is TRBD1 (7 bases). The germline gives CDR1 MNHNS, CDR2 SASEGT. V lost 6 bases, J lost 4 bases, and 13 bases lay in between. The CDR3 has 13 amino acids. The DNA for the CDR3 is TGTGCCAGCAGACCCCCAGGGGGGTACGAGCAGTACTTC. This sequence encodes CASRPPGGYEQYF.

J is TRBJ2-1 and V is TRBV10-3; 9 bases are shared with TRBD1. Germline V gives CDR1 ENHRY, CDR2 SYGVKD. The V gene end was trimmed by 5 bases and the J gene end by 3 bases; junction bases not matched to a gene: 2. This CDR3 contains 14 residues. CDR3 sequence: CAISLDRGYNEQFF. The CDR3 DNA is TGTGCCATCAGTCTGGACAGGGGCTACAATGAGCAGTTCTTC.

This clone was picked up a small number of times. The V gene is TRBV19, the J gene TRBJ2-1; 7 bases fit TRBD2. CDR3 length: 14 amino acids. Germline values: CDR1 LNHDA, CDR2 SQIVND (reference sequence). Germline trimming cut 5 bases from V and 7 bases from J; bases unmatched to any gene: 8. The CDR3, as DNA: TGTGCCAGTAGTCTACGAGCGGGATGGAATGAGCAGTTCTTC. Translated: CASSLRAGWNEQFF.

V usage is TRBV25-1 and J usage is TRBJ1-4; D is uncertain. This CDR3 comprises 16 residues. Between the trimmed V and J ends, which lost 2 bases and 5 bases, there was a span of 15 bases. Germline V gives CDR1 MGHDK, CDR2 SYGVNS. The CDR3 DNA sequence: TGTGCCAGCAGTGAAAAATGGGCAGAGAAAAATGAAAAACTGTTTTTT. Translation gives CASSEKWAEKNEKLFF.

This clone was counted between two and nine times. The chain couples TRBV2 to TRBJ1-1; D gene ambiguous. CDR3 length: 13 residues. Trimming cost V 5 bases and J 0 bases, with 7 bases left between them. Germline CDR1 is SNHLY and CDR2 is FYNNEI. The CDR3 loop is CASSLAMNTEAFF. CDR3 in DNA: TGTGCCAGCAGTTTGGCGATGAACACTGAAGCTTTCTTT.

The chain links TRBV11-2 to TRBJ1-2; 7 bases agree with TRBD1. V shed 1 base, J shed 8 bases, and the junction held 4 bases outside the gene matches. This CDR3 has 13 residues. In germline, CDR1 is SGHAT, CDR2 FQNNGV. For the CDR3, the DNA is TGTGCCAGCAGCTTAGGGCAGGGGGTCGGCTACACCTTC. This sequence encodes CASSLGQGVGYTF.

This chain joins TRBV5-6 and TRBJ1-3; the D gene is possibly TRBD1 (6 bases). CDR1 and CDR2 (germline): SGHDT, YYEEEE. The CDR3 extends over 14 amino acids. Trimming pared 2 bases from V and 4 bases from J, leaving 10 bases between. The CDR3 region is CASSFGQLGNTIYF. The CDR3 DNA is TGTGCCAGCAGCTTTGGACAGCTCGGAAACACCATATATTTT.

This clone came up once. The J gene is TRBJ2-7, the V gene TRBV11-2, with D possibly matching TRBD1 (8 bases). Per germline, CDR1 SGHAT and CDR2 FQNNGV. Trimming removed 7 bases at V and 4 bases at J, with 23 bases between. This CDR3 is built from 16 residues. CDR3 sequence (DNA): TGTGCCAGCAATAAGAGGCCCGACAGGGGAGGGTACGAGCAGTACTTC. It translates to CASNKRPDRGGYEQYF.

The rearrangement links TRBV6-5 to TRBJ1-1; 8 bases are shared with TRBD1. V lost 6 bases and J lost 0; bases outside the gene matches: 6. The CDR3 is 15 amino acids. Germline CDR1 and CDR2: MNHEY and SVGAGI. CDR3 sequence reads: CASRDRARMNTEAFF. In DNA, the CDR3 is TGTGCCAGCAGGGACAGGGCCAGGATGAACACTGAAGCTTTCTTT.

The CDR3 sequence is CAWSKGVQETQYF. The CDR3 DNA reads as TGTGCCTGGAGCAAGGGAGTCCAAGAGACCCAGTACTTC. The gene calls are TRBV30 and TRBJ2-5; weak D call: TRBD2 (5 bases). The CDR3 is made up of 13 amino acids. The V end lost 3 bases, the J end lost 1 base, and 9 bases lay between the germline ends. From germline, CDR1 is GTSNPN and CDR2 SVGIG (reference sequence).

The sample holds one count of this clone. The chain recombines TRBV19 with TRBJ1-2, with D uncertain. V lost 9 bases and J lost 0, with 8 bases in between. The CDR3 totals 12 residues. CDR1 and CDR2 (germline): LNHDA, SQIVND (reference sequence). CDR3 sequence reads: CASRSSNYGYTF. The CDR3 DNA is TGTGCCAGCAGGTCTTCTAACTATGGCTACACCTTC.

The chain joins TRBV2 to TRBJ2-3; D is uncertain. V lost 8 bases and J lost 5, with 14 bases in between. The CDR3 contains 13 residues. Looked up from germline, CDR1 is SNHLY and CDR2 is FYNNEI. CDR3 nucleotides: TGTGCCAGCCTTCAAGAGGAAGAAGATACGCAGTATTTT. Protein: CASLQEEEDTQYF.

The chain combines TRBV21-1 with TRBJ2-1; the DNA was not compared with TRBD2, the D call given in the table. TRBV21-1 is labeled a pseudogene. There are 20 residues in the CDR3. The CDR3 sequence is CASSSNPTLGLAGGSNEQFF. The CDR3 DNA sequence: TGTGCCAGCAGCAGTAACCCTACACTCGGACTAGCGGGGGGGTCCAATGAGCAGTTCTTC.

The chain carries TRBV5-1 and TRBJ2-1, with unresolved D. Trimming took 0 bases from V and 7 from J, leaving 8 bases between them. CDR1 SGHRS and CDR2 YFSETQ come from the germline V gene. The CDR3 length is 13 residues. The CDR3 protein is CASSLESQNEQFF. DNA of the CDR3: TGCGCCAGCAGCTTGGAATCCCAAAATGAGCAGTTCTTC.

This chain uses TRBV18 with TRBJ2-2; 7 nucleotides align to TRBD1. The ends lost 4 bases at V and 1 base at J; junction bases unmatched: 3. CDR3 length: 15 amino acids. CDR1 and CDR2 from the germline V gene are KGHSH and LQKENI. In nucleotides, the CDR3 is TGTGCCAGCTCACAGGGACAGAGGAACACCGGGGAGCTGTTTTTT. This translates into CASSQGQRNTGELFF.